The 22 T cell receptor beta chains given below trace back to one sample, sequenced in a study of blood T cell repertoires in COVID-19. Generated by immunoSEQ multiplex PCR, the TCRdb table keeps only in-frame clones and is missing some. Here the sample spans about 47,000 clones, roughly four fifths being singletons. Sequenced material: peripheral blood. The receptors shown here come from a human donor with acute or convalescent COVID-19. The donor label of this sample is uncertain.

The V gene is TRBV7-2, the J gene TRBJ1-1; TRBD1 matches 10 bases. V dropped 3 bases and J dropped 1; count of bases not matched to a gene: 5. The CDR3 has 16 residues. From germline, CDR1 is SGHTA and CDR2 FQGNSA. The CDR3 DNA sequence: TGTGCCAGCAGCTTCGGGACAGGGGCGGGGAACACTGAAGCTTTCTTT. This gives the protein CASSFGTGAGNTEAFF.

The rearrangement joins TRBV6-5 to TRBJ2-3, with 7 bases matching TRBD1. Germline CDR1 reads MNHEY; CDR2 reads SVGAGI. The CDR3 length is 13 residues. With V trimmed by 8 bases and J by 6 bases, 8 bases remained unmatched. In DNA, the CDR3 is TGTGCCAGCGAATACAGGGGCCCGGATACGCAGTATTTT. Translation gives CASEYRGPDTQYF.

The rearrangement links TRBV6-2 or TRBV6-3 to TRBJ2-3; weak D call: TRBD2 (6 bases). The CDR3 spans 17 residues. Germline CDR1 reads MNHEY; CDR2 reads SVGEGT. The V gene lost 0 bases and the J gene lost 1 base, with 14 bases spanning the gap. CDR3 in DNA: TGTGCCAGCAGTTACTCTCGTTGGTCGGGGGGCACAGATACGCAGTATTTT. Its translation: CASSYSRWSGGTDTQYF.

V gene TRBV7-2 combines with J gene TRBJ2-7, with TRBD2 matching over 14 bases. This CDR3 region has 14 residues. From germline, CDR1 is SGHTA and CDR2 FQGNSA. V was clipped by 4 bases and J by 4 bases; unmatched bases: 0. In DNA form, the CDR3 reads TGTGCCAGCAGCTGGACTAGCGGGGGGTACGAGCAGTACTTC. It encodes CASSWTSGGYEQYF.

The CDR3 loop reads CASSYSRQASGNTIYF. The DNA of the CDR3 is TGTGCCAGCAGTTACTCGCGACAGGCCTCTGGAAACACCATATATTTT. This chain joins TRBV6-5 and TRBJ1-3; D is possibly TRBD1 (6 bases). Germline loops: CDR1 MNHEY, CDR2 SVGAGI. This CDR3 spans 16 amino acids. With 0 bases removed from V and 0 bases from J, the gap between germline ends came to 9 bases.

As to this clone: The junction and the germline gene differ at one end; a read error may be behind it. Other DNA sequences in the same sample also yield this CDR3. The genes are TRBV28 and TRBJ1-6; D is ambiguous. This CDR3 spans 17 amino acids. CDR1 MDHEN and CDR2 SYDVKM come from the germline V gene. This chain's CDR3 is CASSLPGSAGPDSPLHF. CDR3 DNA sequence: TGTGCCAGCAGTCTTCCGGGGTCAGCCGGTCCGGATTCACCTCTCCACTTT.

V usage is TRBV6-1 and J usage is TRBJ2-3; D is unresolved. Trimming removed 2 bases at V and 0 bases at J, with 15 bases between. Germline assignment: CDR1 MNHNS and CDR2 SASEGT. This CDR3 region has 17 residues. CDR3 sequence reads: CASSEWPDSASTDTQYF. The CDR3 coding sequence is TGTGCCAGCAGTGAATGGCCCGACTCCGCTAGCACAGATACGCAGTATTTT.

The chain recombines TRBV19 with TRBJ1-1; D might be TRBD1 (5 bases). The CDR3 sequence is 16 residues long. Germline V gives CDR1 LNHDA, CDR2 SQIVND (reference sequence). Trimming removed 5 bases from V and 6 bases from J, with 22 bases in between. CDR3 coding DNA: TGTGCCAGTAGTTATGGGACTTCCTGGGAGATCGCTGAAGCTTTCTTT. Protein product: CASSYGTSWEIAEAFF.

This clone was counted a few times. Written as DNA, the CDR3 is TGTGCCAGCAGCGATCGACAGGCCTTGGGCTATGGCTACACCTTC. It codes for CASSDRQALGYGYTF. V is TRBV5-4 and J is TRBJ1-2; weak D call: TRBD1 (6 bases). CDR1 and CDR2 from the germline V gene are SGHNT and YYREEE (reference sequence). Deletions cut 4 bases from V and 4 bases from J, with 17 bases between. CDR3 length: 15 residues.

DNA of the CDR3: TGTGCCAGCAGTTTGCAGGTCACCGGGGAGCTGTTTTTT. Translating gives CASSLQVTGELFF. The rearrangement links TRBV27 to TRBJ2-2; D gene unclear. This CDR3 has 13 amino acids. Germline CDR1 and CDR2: MNHEY and SMNVEV (reference sequence). V lost 3 bases and J lost 4, with 6 bases in between.

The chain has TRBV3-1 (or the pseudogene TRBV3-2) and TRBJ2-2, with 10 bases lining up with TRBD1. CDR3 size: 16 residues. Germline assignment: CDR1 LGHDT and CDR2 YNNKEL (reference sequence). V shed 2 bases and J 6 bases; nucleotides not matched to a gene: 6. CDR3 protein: CASSQLDRGRAGELFF. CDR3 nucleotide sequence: TGTGCCAGCAGCCAACTCGACAGGGGGCGGGCCGGGGAGCTGTTTTTT.

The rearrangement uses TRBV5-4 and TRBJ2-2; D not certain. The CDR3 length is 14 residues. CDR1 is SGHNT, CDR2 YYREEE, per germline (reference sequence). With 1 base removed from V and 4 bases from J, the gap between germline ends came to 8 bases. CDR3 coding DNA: TGTGCCAGCAGCTTGAACTCACGCACCGGGGAGCTGTTTTTT. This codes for CASSLNSRTGELFF.

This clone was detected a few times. The CDR3 spells CASSFGQGNTEAFF. Written as DNA, the CDR3 is TGTGCCAGCAGCTTCGGACAGGGAAACACTGAAGCTTTCTTT. The chain links TRBV7-2 to TRBJ1-1; 8 nucleotides match TRBD1. The germline V gene has CDR1 SGHTA and CDR2 FQGNSA. The junction had 2 bases not matched to a gene; V was cut back by 3 bases and J by 2 bases. This CDR3 is built from 14 residues.

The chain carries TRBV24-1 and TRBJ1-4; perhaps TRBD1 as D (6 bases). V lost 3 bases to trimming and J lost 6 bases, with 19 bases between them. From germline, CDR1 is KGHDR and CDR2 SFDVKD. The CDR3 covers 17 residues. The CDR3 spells CATSDPTSQGGYEKLFF. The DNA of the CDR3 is TGTGCCACCAGTGATCCGACTTCACAGGGCGGGTATGAAAAACTGTTTTTT.

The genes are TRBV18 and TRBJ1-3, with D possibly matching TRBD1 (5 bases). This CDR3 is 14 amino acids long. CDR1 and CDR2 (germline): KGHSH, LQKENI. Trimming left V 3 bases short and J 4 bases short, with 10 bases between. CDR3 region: CASSPDSSGNTIYF. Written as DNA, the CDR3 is TGTGCCAGCTCACCCGACAGTTCCGGAAACACCATATATTTT. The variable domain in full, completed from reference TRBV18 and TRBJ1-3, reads NAGVMQNPRHLVRRRGQEARLRCSPMKGHSHVYWYRQLPEEGLKFMVYLQKENIIDESGMPKERFSAEFPKEGPSILRIQQVVRGDSAAYFCASSPDSSGNTIYFGEGSWLTVV.

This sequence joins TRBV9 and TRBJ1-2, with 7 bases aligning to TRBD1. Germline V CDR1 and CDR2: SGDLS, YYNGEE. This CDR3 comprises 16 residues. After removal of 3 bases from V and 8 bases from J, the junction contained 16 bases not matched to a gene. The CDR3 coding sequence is TGTGCCAGCAGCGCCGCCGGGACAGTAAACGGATGGGGCTACACCTTC. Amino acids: CASSAAGTVNGWGYTF.

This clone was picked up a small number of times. The CDR3 reads CASSRNRETGFKISYEQYF. The CDR3 DNA is TGTGCCAGCAGTCGGAACAGGGAAACGGGGTTTAAAATCTCCTACGAGCAGTACTTC. This sequence joins TRBV6-6 and TRBJ2-7, with D possibly matching TRBD1 (6 bases). Trimming stripped 5 bases from V and 0 bases from J, with 26 bases between. The CDR3 sequence is 19 residues long. Germline CDR1 is MNHNY and CDR2 is SVGAGI (reference sequence).

The CDR3 loop is CASSKGQAVNTEAFF. DNA for the CDR3: TGCGCCAGCAGCAAAGGACAGGCAGTGAACACTGAAGCTTTCTTT. The chain is built from TRBV5-1 and TRBJ1-1; 7 nucleotides align to TRBD1. CDR1 and CDR2 (germline): SGHRS, YFSETQ. The junction had 6 bases not matched to a gene; V was cut back by 4 bases and J by 0 bases. The CDR3 is made up of 15 amino acids.

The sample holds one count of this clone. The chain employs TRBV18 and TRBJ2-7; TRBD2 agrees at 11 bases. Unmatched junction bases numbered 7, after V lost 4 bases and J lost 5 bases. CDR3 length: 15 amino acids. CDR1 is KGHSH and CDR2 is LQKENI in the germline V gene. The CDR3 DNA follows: TGTGCCAGCTCACGACGGGCTAGCGGGAGGAACGAGCAGTACTTC. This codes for CASSRRASGRNEQYF.

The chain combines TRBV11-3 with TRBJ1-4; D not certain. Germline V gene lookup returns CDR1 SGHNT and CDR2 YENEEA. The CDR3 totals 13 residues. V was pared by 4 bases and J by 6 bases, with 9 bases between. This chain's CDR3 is CASSSIPDEKLFF. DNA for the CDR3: TGTGCCAGCAGCTCCATCCCGGATGAAAAACTGTTTTTT.

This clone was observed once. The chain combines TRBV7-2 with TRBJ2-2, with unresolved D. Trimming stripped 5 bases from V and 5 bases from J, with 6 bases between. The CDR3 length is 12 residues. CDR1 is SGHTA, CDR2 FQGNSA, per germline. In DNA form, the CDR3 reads TGTGCCAGCAGCCCGTTTACCGGGGAGCTGTTTTTT. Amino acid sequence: CASSPFTGELFF.

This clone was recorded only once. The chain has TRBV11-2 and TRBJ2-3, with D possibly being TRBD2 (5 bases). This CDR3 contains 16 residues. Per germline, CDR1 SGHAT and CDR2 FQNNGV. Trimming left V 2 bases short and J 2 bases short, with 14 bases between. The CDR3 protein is CASSLSRAGNTDTQYF. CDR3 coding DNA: TGTGCCAGCAGCTTATCGCGGGCAGGCAACACAGATACGCAGTATTTT.